This TCR beta chain came from a study of shared clonotypes between healthy human individuals. Generated by immunoSEQ multiplex PCR, the TCRdb table keeps only in-frame clones and is missing some. The table records about 670,000 clones, approximately 75% of them present only once. The CDR3 spans 14 residues. Trimming left V 5 bases short and J 7 bases short, with 15 bases between. CDR1 and CDR2 (germline): LNHDA, SQIVND (reference sequence). Material: memory CD4+ T cells sorted from blood. As to subset: CD45RA-negative fraction. The chain carries TRBV19 and TRBJ2-1, with D perhaps TRBD1 (6 bases). The clonotype comes from a woman younger than 45 in good health. CDR3 DNA sequence: TGTGCCAGTAGTGGCTGGGACACGGGGAATGAGCAGTTCTTC. Protein sequence: CASSGWDTGNEQFF.